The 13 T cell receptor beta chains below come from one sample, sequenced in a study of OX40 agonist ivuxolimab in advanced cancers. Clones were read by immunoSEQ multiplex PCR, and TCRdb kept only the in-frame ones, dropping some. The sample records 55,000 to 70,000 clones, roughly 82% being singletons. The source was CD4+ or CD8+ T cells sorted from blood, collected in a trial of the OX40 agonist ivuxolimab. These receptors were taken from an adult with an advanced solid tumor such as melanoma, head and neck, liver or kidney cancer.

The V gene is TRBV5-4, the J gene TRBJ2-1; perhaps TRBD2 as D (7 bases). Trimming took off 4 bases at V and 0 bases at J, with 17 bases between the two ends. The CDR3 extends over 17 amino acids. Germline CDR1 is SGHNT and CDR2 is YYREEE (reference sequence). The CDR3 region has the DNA TGTGCCAGCAGCGGCTACGGGGGGCAGAGCTCCTACAATGAGCAGTTCTTC. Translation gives CASSGYGGQSSYNEQFF.

CDR3 region: CASSRSRGSDEQYF. CDR3 DNA sequence: TGTGCCAGCAGCCGGAGCCGGGGGTCCGACGAGCAGTACTTC. J is TRBJ2-7 and V is TRBV14; TRBD2 might be the D (6 bases). Per the germline V gene, CDR1 is SGHDN and CDR2 is FVKESK. The CDR3 spans 14 residues. V was cut by 4 bases and J by 5 bases, with 15 bases left in between.

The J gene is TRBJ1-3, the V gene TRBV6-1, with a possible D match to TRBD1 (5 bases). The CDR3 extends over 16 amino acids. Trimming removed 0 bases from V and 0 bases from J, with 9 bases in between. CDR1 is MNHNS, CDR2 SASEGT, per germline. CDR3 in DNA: TGTGCCAGCAGTGAAGCAATGGGGGGCTCTGGAAACACCATATATTTT. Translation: CASSEAMGGSGNTIYF.

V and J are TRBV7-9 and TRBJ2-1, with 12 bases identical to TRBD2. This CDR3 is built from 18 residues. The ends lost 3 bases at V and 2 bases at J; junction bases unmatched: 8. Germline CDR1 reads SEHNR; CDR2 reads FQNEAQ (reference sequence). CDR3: CASSLTSGGLSPYNEQFF. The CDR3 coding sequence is TGTGCCAGCAGCTTGACTAGCGGGGGACTGAGCCCCTACAATGAGCAGTTCTTC.

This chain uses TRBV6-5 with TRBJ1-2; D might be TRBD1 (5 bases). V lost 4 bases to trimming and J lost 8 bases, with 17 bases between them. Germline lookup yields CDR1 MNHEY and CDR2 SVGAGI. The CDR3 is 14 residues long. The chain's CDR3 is CASSSGTEWEGYTF. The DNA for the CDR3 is TGTGCCAGCAGTTCCGGGACGGAGTGGGAAGGCTACACCTTC.

The CDR3 sequence is CASAGMRADTQYF. The CDR3 bases are TGTGCCAGCGCGGGGATGAGGGCAGATACGCAGTATTTT. The chain joins TRBV18 to TRBJ2-3; a possible D gene is TRBD2 (6 bases). CDR3 length: 13 amino acids. The germline CDR1 and CDR2 sequences are KGHSH and LQKENI. V lost 8 bases, J lost 4 bases, and 13 bases lay in between.

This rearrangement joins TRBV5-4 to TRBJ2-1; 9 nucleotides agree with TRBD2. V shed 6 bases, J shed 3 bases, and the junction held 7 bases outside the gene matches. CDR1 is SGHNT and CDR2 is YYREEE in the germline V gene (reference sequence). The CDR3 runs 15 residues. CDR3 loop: CASTAGTSNYNEQFF. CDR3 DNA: TGTGCCAGCACGGCCGGGACTAGCAACTACAATGAGCAGTTCTTC.

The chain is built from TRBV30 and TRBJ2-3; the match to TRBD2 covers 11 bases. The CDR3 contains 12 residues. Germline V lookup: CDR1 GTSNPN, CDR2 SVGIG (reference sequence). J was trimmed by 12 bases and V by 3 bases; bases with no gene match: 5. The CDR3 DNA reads TGTGCCTGGAGGGGGACTAGCGGATTTCAGTATTTT. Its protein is CAWRGTSGFQYF.

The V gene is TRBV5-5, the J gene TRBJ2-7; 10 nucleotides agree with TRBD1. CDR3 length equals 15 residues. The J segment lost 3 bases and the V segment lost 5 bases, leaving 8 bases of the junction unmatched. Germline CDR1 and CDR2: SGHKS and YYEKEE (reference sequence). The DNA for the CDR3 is TGTGCCAGCAGATTGCCCGGGGACAGGGGCTACGAGCAGTACTTC. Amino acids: CASRLPGDRGYEQYF.

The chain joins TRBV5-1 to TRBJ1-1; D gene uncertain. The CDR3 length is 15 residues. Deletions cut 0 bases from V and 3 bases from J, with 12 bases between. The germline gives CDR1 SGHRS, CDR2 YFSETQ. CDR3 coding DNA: TGCGCCAGCAGCTTGGTACCCGGTGGGGACACTGAAGCTTTCTTT. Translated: CASSLVPGGDTEAFF.

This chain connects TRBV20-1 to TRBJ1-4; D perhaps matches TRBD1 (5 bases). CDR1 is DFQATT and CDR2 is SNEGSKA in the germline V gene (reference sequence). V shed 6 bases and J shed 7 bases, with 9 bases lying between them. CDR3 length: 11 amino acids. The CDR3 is CSAFRVEKLFF. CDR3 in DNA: TGCAGTGCCTTCAGGGTTGAAAAACTGTTTTTT.

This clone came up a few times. CDR3 loop: CASSLVSTEAFF. DNA for the CDR3: TGTGCCAGCAGCTTAGTGAGCACTGAAGCTTTCTTT. The V call is TRBV7-9, the J call TRBJ1-1; D is ambiguous. The germline V gene has CDR1 SEHNR and CDR2 FQNEAQ (reference sequence). This CDR3 is built from 12 residues. Trimming stripped 1 base from V and 4 bases from J, with 4 bases between. Full variable domain (remainder filled in from reference TRBV7-9 and TRBJ1-1): DTGVSQNPRHKITKRGQNVTFRCDPISEHNRLYWYRQTLGQGPEFLTYFQNEAQLEKSRLLSDRFSAERPKGSFSTLEIQRTEQGDSAMYLCASSLVSTEAFFGQGTRLTVV.

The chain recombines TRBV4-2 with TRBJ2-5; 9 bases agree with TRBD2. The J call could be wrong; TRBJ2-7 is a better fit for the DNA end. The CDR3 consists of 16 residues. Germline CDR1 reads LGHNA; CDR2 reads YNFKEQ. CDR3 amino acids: CASSQDVASGTYEQYF. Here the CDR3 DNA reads TGTGCCAGCAGCCAAGATGTGGCTAGCGGGACCTACGAGCAGTACTTC.